The present T cell receptor beta chain was sequenced within a study of CD8 T cells in ankylosing spondylitis. Libraries of TCR beta came from quantitative 5'-RACE with molecular barcodes. Each CDR3 protein is one row after TCRdb ran MiXCR on the 5' RACE reads. Counted here are roughly 670,000 distinct CDR3 sequences, 15% to 20% occurring once; the ten biggest clones make up under 20%. On this clonotype: Its antigen is unidentified.

Study findings and constraints: Blood from ankylosing spondylitis patients appeared to carry a characteristic eight-variant TCR beta motif. Disease-associated clones were reportedly significantly overrepresented in matched ankylosing spondylitis synovial fluid. Both synovial fluid and blood in reactive arthritis had previously been reported to carry some motif variants.

Source material: blood, either unsorted or a sorted T cell fraction (not recorded which). The TCR originated in a male donor with ankylosing spondylitis.

The CDR3, as DNA: TGTGCCAGCAGCCCACAGGGGTCAATGAACACTGAAGCTTTCTTT. This sequence encodes CASSPQGSMNTEAFF. This chain uses TRBV11-2 with TRBJ1-1, with TRBD1 matching over 7 bases. The CDR3 is made up of 15 amino acids. Trimming removed 5 bases from V and 0 bases from J; junction bases left unmatched: 6. CDR1 and CDR2 from the germline V gene are SGHAT and FQNNGV.